The clone carrying this T cell receptor beta chain occurred a few times. The antigen remains undetermined. This record belongs to a study of blood T cells in healthy people across ages. CDR3 length: 15 residues. The V and J ends lost 0 bases and 4 bases respectively, with 13 bases between them. Germline lookup yields CDR1 SGHRS and CDR2 YFSETQ. A second PCR of 7 to 11 cycles used a sample-barcoded 5' primer and a J-beta primer mix. TCRdb processed the 5' RACE reads anew with MiXCR; each CDR3 protein has one entry. The sample lists just over 800,000 distinct CDR3 sequences, 62% seen once, with 25% to 35% in the top ten. Points from the study as a whole: Naive T cell percentage showed a strong correlation with TCR beta diversity.

Extracted total RNA amounted to at least 5.5 micrograms for each sample. The sequence was obtained from a man aged 30 to 39 in good health. Sequenced input: blood. The rearrangement uses TRBV5-1 and TRBJ1-2, with D unresolved. CDR3 amino acids: CASSLAVRNLYGYTF. In DNA form, the CDR3 reads TGCGCCAGCAGCTTGGCGGTTAGAAATCTCTATGGCTACACCTTC.